This T cell receptor (beta chain) was captured by sequencing in a study of blood T cell repertoires in COVID-19. Across the study: PBMCs, B-cell-depleted T cells, or T cells provided the cDNA or gDNA that made up the material.

This CDR3 is built from 14 residues. The ends were cut back, 7 bases at V and 4 bases at J, with 16 bases in the middle. In germline, CDR1 is MNHEY, CDR2 SMNVEV (reference sequence). Per the original data handling: Reference gene primer amplification yielded estimated nucleated cell counts. Repertoires were generated with immunoSEQ multiplex PCR, while TCRdb's copy carries only in-frame clones and drops some. V, J and clone size reflect that table, while D and trimming were determined from the DNA. The sample carries some 15,000 clones, approximately 85% recorded once. The sequence derives from a human donor in a cohort sampled during active COVID-19. The gene calls are TRBV27 and TRBJ1-1; no clear D gene. The specimen was peripheral blood. As DNA, the CDR3 is TGTGCCAGCATACGAGCAGGTGTGGGCACTGAAGCTTTCTTT. Encoded protein: CASIRAGVGTEAFF.